The T cell receptor beta chain described here comes from a study of blood T cell repertoires in COVID-19. Overall study: Collection of acute and convalescent COVID-19 samples took place in the United States, Italy and Spain. T cells, B-cell-depleted T cells, or PBMCs supplied cDNA or gDNA.

This clone was picked up one time. Looked up from germline, CDR1 is SGHNT and CDR2 is YYREEE (reference sequence). This CDR3 has 14 residues. Between the trimmed V and J ends, which lost 4 bases and 5 bases, there was a span of 15 bases. Participants, 18 to 89 years old, spanned fewer than 30 US areas. As originally analysed: Using reference gene primer amplification, nucleated cell counts were estimated. Clones were sequenced by immunoSEQ multiplex PCR, and TCRdb holds only the in-frame ones, with some missing. V and J calls plus clone size are reproduced from that table; the DNA served to infer D and trimming. The sample holds 400,000 or so clones, 70% to 90% seen once.

The TCR comes from a woman in her forties with acute COVID-19. V usage is TRBV5-4 and J usage is TRBJ1-1; D is unresolved. Material: PBMCs or T cells enriched from blood (not recorded which). The CDR3 spells CASSRWGGGTEAFF. The DNA of the CDR3 is TGTGCCAGCAGCCGCTGGGGAGGAGGGACTGAAGCTTTCTTT.